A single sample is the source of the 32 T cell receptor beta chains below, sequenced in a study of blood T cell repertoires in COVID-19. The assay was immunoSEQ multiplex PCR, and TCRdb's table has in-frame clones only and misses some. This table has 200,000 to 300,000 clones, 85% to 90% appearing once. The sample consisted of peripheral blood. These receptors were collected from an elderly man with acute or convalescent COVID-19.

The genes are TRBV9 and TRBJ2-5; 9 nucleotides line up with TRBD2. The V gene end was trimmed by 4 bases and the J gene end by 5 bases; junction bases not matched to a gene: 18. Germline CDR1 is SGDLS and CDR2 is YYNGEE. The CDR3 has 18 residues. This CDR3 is CASSPRAAAGGSGETQYF. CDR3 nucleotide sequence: TGTGCCAGCAGCCCCCGGGCGGCGGCGGGAGGGTCGGGGGAGACCCAGTACTTC.

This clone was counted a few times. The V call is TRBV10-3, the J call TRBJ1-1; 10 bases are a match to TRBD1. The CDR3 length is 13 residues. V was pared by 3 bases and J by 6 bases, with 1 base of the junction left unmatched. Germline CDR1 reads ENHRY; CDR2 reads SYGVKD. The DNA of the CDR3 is TGTGCCATCAGTGAAGGGACAGGGGCTGAAGCTTTCTTT. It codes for CAISEGTGAEAFF.

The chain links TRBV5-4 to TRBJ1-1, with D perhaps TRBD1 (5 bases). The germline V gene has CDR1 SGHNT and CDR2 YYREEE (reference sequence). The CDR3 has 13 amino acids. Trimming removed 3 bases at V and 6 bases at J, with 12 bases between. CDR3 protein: CASSYQGFPEAFF. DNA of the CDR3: TGTGCCAGCAGCTACCAGGGTTTCCCTGAAGCTTTCTTT.

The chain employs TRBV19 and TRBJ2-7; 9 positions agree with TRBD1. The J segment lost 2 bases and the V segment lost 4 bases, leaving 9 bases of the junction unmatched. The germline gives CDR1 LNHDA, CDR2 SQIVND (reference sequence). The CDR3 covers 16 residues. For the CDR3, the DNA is TGTGCCAGTAGTACGACTACGGGGACAGGGACCTACGAGCAGTACTTC. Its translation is CASSTTTGTGTYEQYF. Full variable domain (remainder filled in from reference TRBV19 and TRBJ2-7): DGGITQSPKYLFRKEGQNVTLSCEQNLNHDAMYWYRQDPGQGLRLIYYSQIVNDFQKGDIAEGYSVSREKKESFPLTVTSAQKNPTAFYLCASSTTTGTGTYEQYFGPGTRLTVT.

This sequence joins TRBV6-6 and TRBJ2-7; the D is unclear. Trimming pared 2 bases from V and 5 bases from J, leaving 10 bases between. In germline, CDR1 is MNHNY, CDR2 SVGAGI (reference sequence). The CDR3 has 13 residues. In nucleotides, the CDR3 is TGTGCCAGCAGTTACCAGGCGTGGGACGAGCAGTACTTC. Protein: CASSYQAWDEQYF.

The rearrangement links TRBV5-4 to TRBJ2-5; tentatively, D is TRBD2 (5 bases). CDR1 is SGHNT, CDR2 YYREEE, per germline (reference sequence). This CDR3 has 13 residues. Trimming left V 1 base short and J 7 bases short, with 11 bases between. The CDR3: CASSLREIGTQYF. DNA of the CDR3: TGTGCCAGCAGCTTGCGGGAAATCGGGACCCAGTACTTC.

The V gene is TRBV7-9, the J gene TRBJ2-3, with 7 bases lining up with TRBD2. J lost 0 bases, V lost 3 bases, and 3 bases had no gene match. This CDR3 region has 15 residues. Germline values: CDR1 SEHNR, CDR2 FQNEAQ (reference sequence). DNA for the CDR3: TGTGCCAGCAGCTTCACTAGCGCTAGCACAGATACGCAGTATTTT. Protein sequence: CASSFTSASTDTQYF. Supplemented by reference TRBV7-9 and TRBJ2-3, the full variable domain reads DTGVSQNPRHKITKRGQNVTFRCDPISEHNRLYWYRQTLGQGPEFLTYFQNEAQLEKSRLLSDRFSAERPKGSFSTLEIQRTEQGDSAMYLCASSFTSASTDTQYFGPGTRLTVL.

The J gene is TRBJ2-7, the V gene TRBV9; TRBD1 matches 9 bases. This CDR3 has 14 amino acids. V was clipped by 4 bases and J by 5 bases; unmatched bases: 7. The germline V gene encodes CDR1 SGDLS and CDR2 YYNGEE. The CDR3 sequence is CASSYGTGLNEQYF. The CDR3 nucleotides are TGTGCCAGCAGCTATGGGACAGGGTTGAACGAGCAGTACTTC.

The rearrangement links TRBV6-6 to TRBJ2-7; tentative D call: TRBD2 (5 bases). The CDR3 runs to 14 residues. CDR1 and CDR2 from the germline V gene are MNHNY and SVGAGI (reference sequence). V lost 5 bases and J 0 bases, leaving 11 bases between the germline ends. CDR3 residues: CASSKNEGSYEQYF. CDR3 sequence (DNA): TGTGCCAGCAGTAAGAATGAGGGCTCCTACGAGCAGTACTTC.

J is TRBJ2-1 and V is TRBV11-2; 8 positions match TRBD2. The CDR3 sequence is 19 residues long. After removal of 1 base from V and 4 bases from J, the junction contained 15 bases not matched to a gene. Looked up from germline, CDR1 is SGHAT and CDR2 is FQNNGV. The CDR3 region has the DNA TGTGCCAGCAGCTTAGGGGTCCTTGGAACTAGCGGAATGTACAATGAGCAGTTCTTC. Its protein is CASSLGVLGTSGMYNEQFF.

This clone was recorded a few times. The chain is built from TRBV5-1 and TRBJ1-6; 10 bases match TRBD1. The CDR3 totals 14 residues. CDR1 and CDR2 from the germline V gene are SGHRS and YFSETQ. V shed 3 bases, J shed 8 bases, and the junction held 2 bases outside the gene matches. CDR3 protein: CASSSGQGDSPLHF. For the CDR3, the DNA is TGCGCCAGCAGCTCTGGACAGGGGGATTCACCCCTCCACTTT.

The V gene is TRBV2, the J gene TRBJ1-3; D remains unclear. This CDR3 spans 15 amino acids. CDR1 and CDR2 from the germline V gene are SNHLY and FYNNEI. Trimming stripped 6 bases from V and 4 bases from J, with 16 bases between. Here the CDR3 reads CASSSNGLSGNTIYF. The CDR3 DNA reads TGTGCCAGCAGCTCCAATGGACTGTCGGGAAACACCATATATTTT.

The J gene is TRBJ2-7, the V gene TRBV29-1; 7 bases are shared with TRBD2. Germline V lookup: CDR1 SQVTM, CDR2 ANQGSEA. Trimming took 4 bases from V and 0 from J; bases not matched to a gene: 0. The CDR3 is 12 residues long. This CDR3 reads CSVGDYSYEQYF. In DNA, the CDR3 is TGCAGCGTTGGGGACTACTCCTACGAGCAGTACTTC.

The CDR3 nucleotides read TGCGCCAGCAGCTTGGTGACTAGCGCTAGCACAGATACGCAGTATTTT. This encodes CASSLVTSASTDTQYF. The chain employs TRBV5-1 and TRBJ2-3, with 8 bases identical to TRBD2. There are 16 residues in the CDR3. Germline V gene lookup returns CDR1 SGHRS and CDR2 YFSETQ. J gave up 0 bases and V 0 bases, and 3 bases lay outside the gene matches. Supplemented by reference TRBV5-1 and TRBJ2-3, the full variable domain reads KAGVTQTPRYLIKTRGQQVTLSCSPISGHRSVSWYQQTPGQGLQFLFEYFSETQRNKGNFPGRFSGRQFSNSRSEMNVSTLELGDSALYLCASSLVTSASTDTQYFGPGTRLTVL.

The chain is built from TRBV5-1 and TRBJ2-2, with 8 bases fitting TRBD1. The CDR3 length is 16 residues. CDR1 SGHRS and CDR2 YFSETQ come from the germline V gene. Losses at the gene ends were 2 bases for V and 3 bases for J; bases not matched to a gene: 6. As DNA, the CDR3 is TGCGCCAGCAGCTTCGCAGGGGGCGCCGACACCGGGGAGCTGTTTTTT. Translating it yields CASSFAGGADTGELFF.

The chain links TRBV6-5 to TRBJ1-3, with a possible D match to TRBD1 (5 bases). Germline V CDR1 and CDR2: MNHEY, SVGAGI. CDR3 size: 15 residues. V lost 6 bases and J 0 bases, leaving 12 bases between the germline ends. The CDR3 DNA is TGTGCCAGCAGACCTCCGGGGGGCTCTGGAAACACCATATATTTT. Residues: CASRPPGGSGNTIYF.

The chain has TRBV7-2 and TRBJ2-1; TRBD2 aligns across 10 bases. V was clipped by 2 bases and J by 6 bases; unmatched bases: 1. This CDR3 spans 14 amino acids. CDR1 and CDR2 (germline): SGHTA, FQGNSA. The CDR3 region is CASSLSGGANEQFF. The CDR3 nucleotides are TGTGCCAGCAGCTTAAGCGGGGGGGCCAATGAGCAGTTCTTC.

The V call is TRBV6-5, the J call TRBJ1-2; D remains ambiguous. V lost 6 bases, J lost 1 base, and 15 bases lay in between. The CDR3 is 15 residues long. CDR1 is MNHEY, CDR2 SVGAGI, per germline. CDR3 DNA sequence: TGTGCCAGCAGGAGCCCATTCAACTATAACTATGGCTACACCTTC. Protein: CASRSPFNYNYGYTF.

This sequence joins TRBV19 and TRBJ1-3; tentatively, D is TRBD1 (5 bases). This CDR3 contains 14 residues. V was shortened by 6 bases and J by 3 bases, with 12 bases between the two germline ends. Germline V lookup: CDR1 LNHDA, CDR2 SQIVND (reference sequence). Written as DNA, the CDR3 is TGTGCCAGTAGCAATGGGGCGATTGGAAACACCATATATTTT. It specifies CASSNGAIGNTIYF. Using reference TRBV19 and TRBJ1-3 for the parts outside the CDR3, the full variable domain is DGGITQSPKYLFRKEGQNVTLSCEQNLNHDAMYWYRQDPGQGLRLIYYSQIVNDFQKGDIAEGYSVSREKKESFPLTVTSAQKNPTAFYLCASSNGAIGNTIYFGEGSWLTVV.

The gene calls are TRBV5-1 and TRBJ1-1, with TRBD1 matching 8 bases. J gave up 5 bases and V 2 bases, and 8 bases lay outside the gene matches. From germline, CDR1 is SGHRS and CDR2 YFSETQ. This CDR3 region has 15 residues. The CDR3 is CASSFHDRGDTEAFF. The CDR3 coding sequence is TGCGCCAGCAGCTTTCATGACAGGGGTGATACTGAAGCTTTCTTT.

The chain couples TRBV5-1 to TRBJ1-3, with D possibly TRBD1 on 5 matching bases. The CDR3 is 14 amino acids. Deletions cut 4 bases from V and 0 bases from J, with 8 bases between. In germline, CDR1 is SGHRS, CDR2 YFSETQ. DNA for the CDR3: TGCGCCAGCAGCCCGGGGGGCTCTGGAAACACCATATATTTT. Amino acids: CASSPGGSGNTIYF.

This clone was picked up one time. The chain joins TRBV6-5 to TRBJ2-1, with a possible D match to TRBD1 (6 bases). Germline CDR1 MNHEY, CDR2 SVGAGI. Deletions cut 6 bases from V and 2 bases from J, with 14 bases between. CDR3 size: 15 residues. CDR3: CASRDRQAAYNEQFF. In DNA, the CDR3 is TGTGCCAGCAGGGATAGACAGGCCGCCTACAATGAGCAGTTCTTC.

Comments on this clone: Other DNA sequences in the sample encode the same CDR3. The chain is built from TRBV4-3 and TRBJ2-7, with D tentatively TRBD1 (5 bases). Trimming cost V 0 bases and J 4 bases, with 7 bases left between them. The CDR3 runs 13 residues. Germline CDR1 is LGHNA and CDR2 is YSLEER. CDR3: CASSQDRAYEQYF. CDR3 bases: TGCGCCAGCAGCCAAGACAGGGCTTACGAGCAGTACTTC.

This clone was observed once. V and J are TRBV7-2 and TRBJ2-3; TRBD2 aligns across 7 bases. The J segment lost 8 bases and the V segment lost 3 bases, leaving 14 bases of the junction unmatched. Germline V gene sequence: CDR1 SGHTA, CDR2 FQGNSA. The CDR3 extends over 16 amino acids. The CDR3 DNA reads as TGTGCCAGCAGCTTCGGTAGAGGACCGGGAGGTGGTACGCAGTATTTT. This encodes CASSFGRGPGGGTQYF.

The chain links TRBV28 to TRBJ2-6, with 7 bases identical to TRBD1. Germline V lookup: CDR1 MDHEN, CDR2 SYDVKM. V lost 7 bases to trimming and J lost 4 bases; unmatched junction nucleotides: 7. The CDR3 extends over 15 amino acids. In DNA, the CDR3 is TGTGCCAGCATAAAAGGGGGCGCGGGGGCCAACGTCCTGACTTTC. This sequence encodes CASIKGGAGANVLTF.

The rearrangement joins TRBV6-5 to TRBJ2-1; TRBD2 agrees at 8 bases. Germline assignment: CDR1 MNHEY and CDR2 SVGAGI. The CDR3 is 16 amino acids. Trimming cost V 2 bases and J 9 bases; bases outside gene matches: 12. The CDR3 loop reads CASSYSIGRAGGEQFF. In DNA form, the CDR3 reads TGTGCCAGCAGTTACAGTATCGGGAGGGCCGGAGGTGAGCAGTTCTTC.

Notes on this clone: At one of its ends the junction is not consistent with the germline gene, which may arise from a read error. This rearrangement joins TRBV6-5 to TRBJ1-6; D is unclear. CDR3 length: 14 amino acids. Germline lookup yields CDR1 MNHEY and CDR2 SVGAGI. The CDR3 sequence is CASSYAAYNSPLHF. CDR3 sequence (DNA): TGTGCCAGCAGTTACGCGGCCTATAATTCGCCCCTCCACTTT.

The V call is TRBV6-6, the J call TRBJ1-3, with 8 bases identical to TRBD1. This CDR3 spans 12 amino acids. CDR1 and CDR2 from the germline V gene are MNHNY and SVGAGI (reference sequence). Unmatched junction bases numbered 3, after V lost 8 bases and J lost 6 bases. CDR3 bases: TGTGCCAGCCGGACAGGGCTAAACACCATATATTTT. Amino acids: CASRTGLNTIYF.

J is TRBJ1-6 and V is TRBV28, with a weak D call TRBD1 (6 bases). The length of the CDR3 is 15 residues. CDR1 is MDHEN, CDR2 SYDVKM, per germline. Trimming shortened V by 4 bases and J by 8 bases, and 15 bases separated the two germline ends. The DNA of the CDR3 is TGTGCCAGCAGTTCCTGGGGGACACGAGATTCACCCCTCCACTTT. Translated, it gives CASSSWGTRDSPLHF.

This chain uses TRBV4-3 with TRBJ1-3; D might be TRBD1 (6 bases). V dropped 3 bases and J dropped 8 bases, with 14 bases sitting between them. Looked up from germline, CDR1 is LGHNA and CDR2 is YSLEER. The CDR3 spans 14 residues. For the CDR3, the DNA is TGCGCCAGCAGCCAGGTACAGGGTAGGGACACCATATATTTT. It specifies CASSQVQGRDTIYF.

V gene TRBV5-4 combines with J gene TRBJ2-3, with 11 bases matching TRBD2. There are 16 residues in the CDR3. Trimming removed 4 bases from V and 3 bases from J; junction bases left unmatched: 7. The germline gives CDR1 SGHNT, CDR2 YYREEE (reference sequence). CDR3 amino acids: CASSPGLAGNTDTQYF. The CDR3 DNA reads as TGTGCCAGCAGCCCCGGACTAGCGGGCAATACAGATACGCAGTATTTT.

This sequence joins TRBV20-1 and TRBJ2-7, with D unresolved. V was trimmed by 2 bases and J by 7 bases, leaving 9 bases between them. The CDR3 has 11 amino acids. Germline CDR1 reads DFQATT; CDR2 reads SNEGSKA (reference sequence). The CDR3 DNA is TGCAGTGCTAGAACAGATGCGGAGCAGTACTTC. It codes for CSARTDAEQYF.